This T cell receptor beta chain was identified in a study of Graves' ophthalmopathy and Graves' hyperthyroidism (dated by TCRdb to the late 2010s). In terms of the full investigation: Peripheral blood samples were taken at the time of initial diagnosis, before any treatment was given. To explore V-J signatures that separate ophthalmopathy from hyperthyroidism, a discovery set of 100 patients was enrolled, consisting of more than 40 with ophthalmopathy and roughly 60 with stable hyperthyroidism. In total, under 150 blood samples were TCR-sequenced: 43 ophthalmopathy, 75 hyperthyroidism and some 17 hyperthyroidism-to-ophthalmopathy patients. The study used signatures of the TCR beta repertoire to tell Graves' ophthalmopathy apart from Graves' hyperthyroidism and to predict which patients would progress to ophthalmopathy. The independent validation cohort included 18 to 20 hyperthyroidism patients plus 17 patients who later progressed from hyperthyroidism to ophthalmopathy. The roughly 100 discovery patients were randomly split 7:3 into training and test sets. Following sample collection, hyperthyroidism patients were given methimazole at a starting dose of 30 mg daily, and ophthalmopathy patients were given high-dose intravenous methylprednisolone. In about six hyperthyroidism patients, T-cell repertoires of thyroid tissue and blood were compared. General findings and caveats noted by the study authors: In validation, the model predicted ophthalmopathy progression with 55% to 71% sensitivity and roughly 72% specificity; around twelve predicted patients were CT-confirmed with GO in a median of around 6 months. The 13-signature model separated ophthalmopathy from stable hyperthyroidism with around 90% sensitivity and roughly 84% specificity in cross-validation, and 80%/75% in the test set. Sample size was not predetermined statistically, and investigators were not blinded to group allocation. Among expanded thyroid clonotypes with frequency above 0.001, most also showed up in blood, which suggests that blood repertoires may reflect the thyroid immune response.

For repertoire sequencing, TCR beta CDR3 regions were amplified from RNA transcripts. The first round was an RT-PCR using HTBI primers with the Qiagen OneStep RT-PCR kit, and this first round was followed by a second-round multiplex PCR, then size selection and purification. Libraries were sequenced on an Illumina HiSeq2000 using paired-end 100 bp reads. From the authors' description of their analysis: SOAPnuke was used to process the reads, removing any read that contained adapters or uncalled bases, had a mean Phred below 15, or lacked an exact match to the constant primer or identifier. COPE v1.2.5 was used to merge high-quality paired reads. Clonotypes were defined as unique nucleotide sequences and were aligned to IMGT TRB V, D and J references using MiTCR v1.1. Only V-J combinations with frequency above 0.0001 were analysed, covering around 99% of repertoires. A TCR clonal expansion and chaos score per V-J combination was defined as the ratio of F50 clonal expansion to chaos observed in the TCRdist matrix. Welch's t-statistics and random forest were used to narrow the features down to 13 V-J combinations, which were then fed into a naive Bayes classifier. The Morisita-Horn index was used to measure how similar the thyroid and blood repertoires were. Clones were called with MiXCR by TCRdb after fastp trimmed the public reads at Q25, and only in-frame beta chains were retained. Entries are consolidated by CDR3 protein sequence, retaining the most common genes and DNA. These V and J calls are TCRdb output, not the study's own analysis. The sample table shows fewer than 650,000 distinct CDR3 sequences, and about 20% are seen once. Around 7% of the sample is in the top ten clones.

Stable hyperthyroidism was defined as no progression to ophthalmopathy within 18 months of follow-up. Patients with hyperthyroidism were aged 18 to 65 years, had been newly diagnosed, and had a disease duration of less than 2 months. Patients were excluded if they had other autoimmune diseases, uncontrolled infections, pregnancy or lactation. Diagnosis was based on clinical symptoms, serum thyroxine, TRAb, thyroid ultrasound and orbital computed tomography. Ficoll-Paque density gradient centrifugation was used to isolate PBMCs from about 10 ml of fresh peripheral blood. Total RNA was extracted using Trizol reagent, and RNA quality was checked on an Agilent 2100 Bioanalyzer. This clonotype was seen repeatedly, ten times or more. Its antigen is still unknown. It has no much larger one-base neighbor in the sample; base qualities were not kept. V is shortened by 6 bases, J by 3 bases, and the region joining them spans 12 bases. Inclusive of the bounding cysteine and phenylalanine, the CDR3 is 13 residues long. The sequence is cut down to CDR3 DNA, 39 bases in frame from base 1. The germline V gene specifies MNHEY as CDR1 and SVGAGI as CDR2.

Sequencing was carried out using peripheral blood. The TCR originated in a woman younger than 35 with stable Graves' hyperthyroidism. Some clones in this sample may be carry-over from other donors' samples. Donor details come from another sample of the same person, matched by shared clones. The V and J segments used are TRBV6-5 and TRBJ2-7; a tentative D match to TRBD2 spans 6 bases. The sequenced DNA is TGTGCCAGCAGGATTGGAGGGGACTACGAGCAGTACTTC. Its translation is CASRIGGDYEQYF.